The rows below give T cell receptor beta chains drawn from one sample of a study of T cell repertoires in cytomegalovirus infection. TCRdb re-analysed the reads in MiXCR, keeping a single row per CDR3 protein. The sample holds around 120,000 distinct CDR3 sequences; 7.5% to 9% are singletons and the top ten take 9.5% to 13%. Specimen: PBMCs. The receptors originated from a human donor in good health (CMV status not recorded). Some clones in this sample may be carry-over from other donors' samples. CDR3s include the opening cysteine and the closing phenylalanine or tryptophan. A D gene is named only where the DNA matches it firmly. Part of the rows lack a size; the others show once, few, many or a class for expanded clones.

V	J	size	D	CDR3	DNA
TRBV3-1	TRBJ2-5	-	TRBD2	CASSQDGGGAGETQYF	TGTGCCAGCAGCCAAGATGGCGGGGGGGCCGGAGAGACCCAGTACTTC
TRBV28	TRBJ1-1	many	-	CASSLSTPKNTEAFF	TGTGCCAGCAGTTTAAGTACACCTAAGAACACTGAAGCTTTCTTT
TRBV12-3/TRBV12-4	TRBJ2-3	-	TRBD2	CASSLRMTSGADTDTQYF	TGTGCCAGCAGTTTAAGGATGACTAGCGGCGCTGACACAGATACGCAGTATTTT
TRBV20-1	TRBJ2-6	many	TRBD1	CSASPPTGSPLSGANVLTF	TGCAGTGCCTCCCCCCCGACAGGGTCCCCCCTCTCTGGGGCCAACGTCCTGACTTTC
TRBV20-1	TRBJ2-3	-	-	CSATTGTDTQYF	TGCAGTGCTACCACGGGGACAGATACGCAGTATTTT
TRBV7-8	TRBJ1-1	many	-	CASSLTQGSSTEAFF	TGTGCCAGCAGCTTAACCCAGGGCAGTAGCACTGAAGCTTTCTTT
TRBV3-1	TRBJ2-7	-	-	CASSQWTETYEQYF	TGTGCCAGCAGCCAATGGACAGAGACCTACGAGCAGTACTTC
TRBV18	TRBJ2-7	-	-	CASSPPVDRRYEQCF	TGTGCCAGCTCACCCCCCGTAGACAGACGCTACGAGCAGTGCTTC
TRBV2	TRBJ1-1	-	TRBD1	CASSVDRATEAFF	TGTGCCAGCAGTGTCGACAGGGCCACTGAAGCTTTCTTT
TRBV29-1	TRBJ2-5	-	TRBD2	CSVEQGGKETQYF	TGCAGCGTTGAACAGGGAGGGAAGGAGACCCAGTACTTC
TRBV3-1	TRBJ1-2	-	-	CASSWGDSANYGYTF	TGTGCCAGCAGCTGGGGCGATTCAGCTAACTATGGCTACACCTTC
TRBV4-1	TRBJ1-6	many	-	CASSQGSGAGSPLHF	TGCGCCAGCAGCCAGGGATCAGGGGCTGGATCACCCCTCCACTTT